The present entry profiles one T cell receptor (beta chain) with its context. Its antigen is not known. This sample was included in a study of T cell responses to AZD1222 COVID-19 vaccine. Libraries were prepared by immunoSEQ multiplex PCR; TCRdb keeps only in-frame clonotypes and omits some of them. The data contain under 200,000 clones, 88% of them singletons. Study-wide results and caveats: Distributed over spike, vaccine-associated CD4 TCRs predominated at 160-218 and 743-854. Of spike-specific TCRs, nearly half reportedly target regions left unmutated in variants. When two AZD1222 doses had been given, Spike-specific TCR breadth and depth rose.

With 5 bases removed from V and 0 bases from J, the gap between germline ends came to 14 bases. Germline loops: CDR1 SEHNR, CDR2 FQNEAQ (reference sequence). The CDR3 is 16 amino acids. This TCR came from an adult who received the AZD1222 COVID-19 vaccine. The material sequenced was peripheral blood, taken 28 days after the second AZD1222 dose. The chain carries TRBV7-9 and TRBJ2-1; no reliable D call. The CDR3 is CASSPTHFSSYNEQFF. The CDR3 DNA sequence: TGTGCCAGCAGCCCTACCCATTTCAGCTCCTACAATGAGCAGTTCTTC.